These T cell receptor beta chains were read from a single sample in a study of blood T cell repertoires in COVID-19. The table came from immunoSEQ multiplex PCR; TCRdb's copy has only in-frame clones and leaves some out. Here the sample spans hundreds of thousands of clones, approximately 90% being singletons. Specimen: peripheral blood. These receptors were collected from a young man with active or convalescent COVID-19. The CDR3 runs from the conserved cysteine through the conserved F or W. The order of the fields is CDR3 length, D gene, V gene, J gene, clone size, CDR3 DNA, CDR3 protein. The D gene is left open where the match is weak. Size is stated for part of the rows, as once, few or many counts, or as a class when the clone is expanded.

length: 14
D: -
V: TRBV7-9
J: TRBJ1-5
size: -
DNA: TGTGCCAGCAGCTTAGGCCAGGGGAATCAGCCCCAGCATTTT
CDR3: CASSLGQGNQPQHF

length: 13
D: -
V: TRBV5-5
J: TRBJ2-2
size: -
DNA: TGTGCCAGCAGCTTGGCGGGTTACGGGGAGCTGTTTTTT
CDR3: CASSLAGYGELFF

length: 12
D: -
V: TRBV6-1
J: TRBJ1-1
size: -
DNA: TGTGCCAGCAGTGATCTCCACACTGAAGCTTTCTTT
CDR3: CASSDLHTEAFF

length: 12
D: -
V: TRBV12-3/TRBV12-4
J: TRBJ2-3
size: -
DNA: TGTGCCAGCAGTTTCTTCGTAGATACGCAGTATTTT
CDR3: CASSFFVDTQYF

length: 14
D: TRBD1
V: TRBV28
J: TRBJ1-6
size: once
DNA: TGTGCCAGCAGTGTCCCCGACAGGGATTCACCCCTCCACTTT
CDR3: CASSVPDRDSPLHF

length: 15
D: -
V: TRBV4-1
J: TRBJ1-5
size: -
DNA: TGCGCCAGCAGCCCCGACGGGAGGACTGATCAGCCCCAGCATTTT
CDR3: CASSPDGRTDQPQHF

length: 16
D: TRBD2
V: TRBV9
J: TRBJ2-2
size: once
DNA: TGTGCCAGCAGCGCACCTAGCGGGGGGGACACCGGGGAGCTGTTTTTT
CDR3: CASSAPSGGDTGELFF

length: 13
D: -
V: TRBV19
J: TRBJ1-6
size: -
DNA: TGTGCCAGTAGTACTTCAGGGAACTCACCCCTCCACTTT
CDR3: CASSTSGNSPLHF

length: 12
D: TRBD1
V: TRBV30
J: TRBJ2-5
size: -
DNA: TGTGCCGAGGACAGGGGGAAAGAGACCCAGTACTTC
CDR3: CAEDRGKETQYF

length: 15
D: -
V: TRBV2
J: TRBJ1-1
size: once
DNA: TGTGCCAGCAGTGCAACTTTCGGGGTGGGCCTTGAAGCTTTCTTT
CDR3: CASSATFGVGLEAFF

length: 12
D: -
V: TRBV6-4
J: TRBJ2-1
size: -
DNA: TGTGCCAGCGGGAACGGGGTTGGAGAGCAGTTCTTC
CDR3: CASGNGVGEQFF

length: 13
D: -
V: TRBV6-6
J: TRBJ2-5
size: few
DNA: TGTGCCAGCATGATGAGGTTAGCAGAGACCCAGTACTTC
CDR3: CASMMRLAETQYF

length: 14
D: TRBD1
V: TRBV7-2
J: TRBJ1-2
size: -
DNA: TGTGCCAGCAGCACATCGACAGGGGAGAATGGCTACACCTTC
CDR3: CASSTSTGENGYTF

length: 13
D: TRBD1
V: TRBV27
J: TRBJ1-5
size: -
DNA: TGTGCCAGCGGGACAGGGTTAGGTCAGCCCCAGCATTTT
CDR3: CASGTGLGQPQHF

length: 14
D: -
V: TRBV7-9
J: TRBJ2-7
size: -
DNA: TGTGCCAGCAGCTTAGACACTACGTTCTACGAGCAGTACTTC
CDR3: CASSLDTTFYEQYF

length: 16
D: TRBD2
V: TRBV4-1
J: TRBJ2-1
size: -
DNA: TGCGCCAGCAGCCGGACCGCCGGGACTACTTACAATGAGCAGTTCTTC
CDR3: CASSRTAGTTYNEQFF

length: 13
D: -
V: TRBV10-2
J: TRBJ2-5
size: -
DNA: TGCGCCAGCAGTCTCGGGCGAGGGGAGACCCAGTACTTC
CDR3: CASSLGRGETQYF

length: 15
D: TRBD1
V: TRBV7-9
J: TRBJ2-5
size: -
DNA: TGTGCCAGCAGCTTAGCAGGCAGGGGGCACGAGACCCAGTACTTC
CDR3: CASSLAGRGHETQYF

length: 15
D: TRBD1
V: TRBV28
J: TRBJ1-4
size: -
DNA: TGTGCCAGCAGCCGAAACACAGGGGAGAGCGAAAAACTGTTTTTT
CDR3: CASSRNTGESEKLFF

length: 15
D: TRBD1
V: TRBV6-5
J: TRBJ2-1
size: -
DNA: TGTGCCAGCAGTCCCCCAAGGGGGCCCTACAATGAGCAGTTCTTC
CDR3: CASSPPRGPYNEQFF

length: 15
D: -
V: TRBV29-1
J: TRBJ2-5
size: -
DNA: TGCAGCGTTTTCCCTCAGGGGACGGGCGCGGAGACCCAGTACTTC
CDR3: CSVFPQGTGAETQYF

length: 14
D: TRBD1
V: TRBV10-1
J: TRBJ2-5
size: -
DNA: TGCGCCAGCACCCTGACAGGGCTTCAAGAGACCCAGTACTTC
CDR3: CASTLTGLQETQYF